The 4 T cell receptor beta chains below all came from one sample that was sequenced in a study of blood T cell repertoires in COVID-19. Assay used: immunoSEQ multiplex PCR; TCRdb lists only in-frame clones, some missing. In the table there are 110,000 to 150,000 clones, around nine tenths of which are singletons. The sequenced sample was peripheral blood. These receptors were taken from a man between 60 and 75 years old with active or convalescent COVID-19.

The genes are TRBV19 and TRBJ1-2; a possible D gene is TRBD1 (5 bases). Germline V CDR1 and CDR2: LNHDA, SQIVND (reference sequence). This CDR3 comprises 14 residues. V was trimmed by 6 bases and J by 8 bases, leaving 19 bases between them. CDR3 nucleotide sequence: TGTGCCAGTAGGGGCGGGACGGACCTTTTCGGCTACACCTTC. Translated, it gives CASRGGTDLFGYTF.

The rearrangement joins TRBV19 to TRBJ2-3; the D gene is possibly TRBD1 (5 bases). CDR1 is LNHDA, CDR2 SQIVND, per germline (reference sequence). The CDR3 length is 14 residues. V lost 10 bases and J lost 5, with 19 bases in between. CDR3 sequence reads: CATSPGHQGDTQYF. The CDR3 DNA reads TGTGCCACTTCGCCGGGCCACCAGGGAGATACGCAGTATTTT.

The rearrangement links TRBV4-1 to TRBJ1-2, with 7 positions matching TRBD1. Germline-derived CDR1 and CDR2 are MGHRA and YSYEKL. V shed 0 bases, J shed 2 bases, and the junction held 3 bases outside the gene matches. The CDR3 covers 15 residues. This CDR3 is CASSQDEGGNYGYTF. In DNA form, the CDR3 reads TGCGCCAGCAGCCAAGATGAAGGGGGCAACTATGGCTACACCTTC.

V gene TRBV28 combines with J gene TRBJ2-7; TRBD1 is a possible D gene (6 bases). CDR3 length: 15 residues. Germline CDR1 is MDHEN and CDR2 is SYDVKM. Deletions cut 8 bases from V and 1 base from J, with 18 bases between. The CDR3 reads CASRPQGQGSYEQYF. The CDR3 coding sequence is TGTGCCAGCCGTCCCCAGGGACAAGGATCCTACGAGCAGTACTTC. The whole variable domain, filled in from reference TRBV28 and TRBJ2-7, reads DVKVTQSSRYLVKRTGEKVFLECVQDMDHENMFWYRQDPGLGLRLIYFSYDVKMKEKGDIPEGYSVSREKKERFSLILESASTNQTSMYLCASRPQGQGSYEQYFGPGTRLTVT.